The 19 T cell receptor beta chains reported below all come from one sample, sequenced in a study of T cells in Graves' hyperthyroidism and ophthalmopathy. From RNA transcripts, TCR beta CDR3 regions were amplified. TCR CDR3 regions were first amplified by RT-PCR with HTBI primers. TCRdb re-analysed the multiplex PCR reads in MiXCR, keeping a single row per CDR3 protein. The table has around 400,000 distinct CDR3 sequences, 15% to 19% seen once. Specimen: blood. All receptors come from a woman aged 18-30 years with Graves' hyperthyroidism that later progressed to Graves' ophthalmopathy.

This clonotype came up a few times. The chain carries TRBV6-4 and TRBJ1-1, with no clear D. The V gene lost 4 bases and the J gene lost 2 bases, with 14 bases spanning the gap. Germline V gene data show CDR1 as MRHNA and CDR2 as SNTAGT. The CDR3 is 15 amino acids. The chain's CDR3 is CASSGSREKNTEAFF. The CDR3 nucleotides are TGTGCCAGCAGTGGAAGTCGGGAAAAAAACACTGAAGCTTTCTTT.

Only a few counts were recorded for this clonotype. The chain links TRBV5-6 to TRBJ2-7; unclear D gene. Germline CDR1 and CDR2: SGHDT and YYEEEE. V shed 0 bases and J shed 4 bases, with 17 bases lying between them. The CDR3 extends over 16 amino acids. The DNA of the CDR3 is TGTGCCAGCAGCTTGGCCTCTCCGGTCTCTATATACGAGCAGTACTTC. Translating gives CASSLASPVSIYEQYF.

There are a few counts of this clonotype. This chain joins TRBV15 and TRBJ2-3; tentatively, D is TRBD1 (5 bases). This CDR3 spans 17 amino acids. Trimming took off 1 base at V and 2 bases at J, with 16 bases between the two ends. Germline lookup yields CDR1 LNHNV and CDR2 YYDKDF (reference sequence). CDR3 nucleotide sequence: TGTGCCACCAGCAGAGGCCCAGGGTTAGCCCACACAGATACGCAGTATTTT. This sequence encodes CATSRGPGLAHTDTQYF.

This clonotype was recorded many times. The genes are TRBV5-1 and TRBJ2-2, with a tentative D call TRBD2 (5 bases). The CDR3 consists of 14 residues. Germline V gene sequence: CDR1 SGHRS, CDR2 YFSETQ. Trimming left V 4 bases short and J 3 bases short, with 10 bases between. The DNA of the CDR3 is TGCGCCAGCAGCGCGTCAGCGGACACCGGGGAGCTGTTTTTT. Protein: CASSASADTGELFF.

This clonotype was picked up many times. The CDR3 region is CSAARRDGPYNEQFF. The DNA for the CDR3 is TGCAGTGCGGCCCGCAGGGACGGCCCCTACAATGAGCAGTTCTTC. The chain is built from TRBV20-1 and TRBJ2-1; D possibly uses TRBD1 or TRBD2 (5 bases each). This CDR3 comprises 15 residues. V was clipped by 6 bases and J by 2 bases, with 17 bases between them. The germline gives CDR1 DFQATT, CDR2 SNEGSKA (reference sequence).

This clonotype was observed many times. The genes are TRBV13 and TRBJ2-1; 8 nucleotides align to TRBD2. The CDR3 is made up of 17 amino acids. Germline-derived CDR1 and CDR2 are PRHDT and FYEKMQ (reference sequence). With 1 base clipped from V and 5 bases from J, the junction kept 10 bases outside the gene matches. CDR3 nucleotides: TGTGCCAGCAGCTTAGACGGGGCGGGGGGACCGAACAATGAGCAGTTCTTC. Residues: CASSLDGAGGPNNEQFF.

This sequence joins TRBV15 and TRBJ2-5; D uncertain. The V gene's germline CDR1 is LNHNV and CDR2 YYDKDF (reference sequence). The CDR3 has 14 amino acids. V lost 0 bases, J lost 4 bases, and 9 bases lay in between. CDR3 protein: CATSRDSWGETQYF. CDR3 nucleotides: TGTGCCACCAGCAGAGATAGTTGGGGAGAGACCCAGTACTTC. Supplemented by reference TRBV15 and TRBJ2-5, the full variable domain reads DAMVIQNPRYQVTQFGKPVTLSCSQTLNHNVMYWYQQKSSQAPKLLFHYYDKDFNNEADTPDNFQSRRPNTSFCFLDIRSPGLGDTAMYLCATSRDSWGETQYFGPGTRLLVL.

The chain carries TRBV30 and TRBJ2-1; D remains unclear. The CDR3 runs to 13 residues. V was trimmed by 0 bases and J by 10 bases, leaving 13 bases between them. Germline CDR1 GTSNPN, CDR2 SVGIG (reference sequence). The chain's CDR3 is CAWSVPPDNEQFF. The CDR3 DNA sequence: TGTGCCTGGAGTGTACCCCCGGATAACGAGCAGTTCTTC.

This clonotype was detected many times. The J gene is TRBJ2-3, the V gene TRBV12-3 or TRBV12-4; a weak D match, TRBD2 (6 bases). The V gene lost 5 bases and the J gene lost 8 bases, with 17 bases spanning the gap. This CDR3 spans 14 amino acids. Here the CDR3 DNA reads TGTGCCAGCAGTCAGGCGGGGAATACGGCTACGCAGTATTTT. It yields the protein CASSQAGNTATQYF.

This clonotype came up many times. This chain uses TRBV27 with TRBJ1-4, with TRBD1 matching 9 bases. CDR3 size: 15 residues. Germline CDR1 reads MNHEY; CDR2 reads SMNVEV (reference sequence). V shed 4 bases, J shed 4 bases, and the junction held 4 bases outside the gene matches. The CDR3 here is CASSWKTGGNEKLFF. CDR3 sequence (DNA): TGTGCCAGCAGTTGGAAGACAGGGGGTAATGAAAAACTGTTTTTT.

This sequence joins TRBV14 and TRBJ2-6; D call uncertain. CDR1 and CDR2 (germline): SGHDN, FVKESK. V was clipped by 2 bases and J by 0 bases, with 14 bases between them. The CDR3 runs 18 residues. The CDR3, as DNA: TGTGCCAGCAGCCAAAAGGGTTTCCTGAGCTCTGGGGCCAACGTCCTGACTTTC. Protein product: CASSQKGFLSSGANVLTF.

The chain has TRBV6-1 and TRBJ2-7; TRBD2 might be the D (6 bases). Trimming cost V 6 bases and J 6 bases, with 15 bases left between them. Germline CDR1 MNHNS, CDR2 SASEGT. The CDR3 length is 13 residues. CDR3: CASRGLGPAEQYF. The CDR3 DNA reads TGTGCCAGCAGGGGACTCGGCCCCGCCGAGCAGTACTTC.

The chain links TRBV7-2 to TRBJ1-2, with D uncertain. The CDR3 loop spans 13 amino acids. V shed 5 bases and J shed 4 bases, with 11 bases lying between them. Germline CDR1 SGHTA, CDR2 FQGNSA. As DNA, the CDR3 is TGTGCCAGCAGCCAAGGTTTTGTCTATGGCTACACCTTC. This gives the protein CASSQGFVYGYTF.

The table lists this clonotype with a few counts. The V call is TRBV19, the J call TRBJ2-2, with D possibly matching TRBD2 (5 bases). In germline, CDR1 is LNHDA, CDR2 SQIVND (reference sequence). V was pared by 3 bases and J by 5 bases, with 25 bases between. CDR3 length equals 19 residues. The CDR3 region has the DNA TGTGCCAGTAGTATCTCCCCCTCCGGCGGAGGCGTCGGGACCGGGGAGCTGTTTTTT. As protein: CASSISPSGGGVGTGELFF.

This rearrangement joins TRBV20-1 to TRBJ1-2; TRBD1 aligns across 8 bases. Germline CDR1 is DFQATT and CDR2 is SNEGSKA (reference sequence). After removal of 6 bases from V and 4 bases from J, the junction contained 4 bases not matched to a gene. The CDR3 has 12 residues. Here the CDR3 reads CSAVQGAYGYTF. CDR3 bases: TGCAGTGCCGTCCAGGGGGCCTATGGCTACACCTTC.

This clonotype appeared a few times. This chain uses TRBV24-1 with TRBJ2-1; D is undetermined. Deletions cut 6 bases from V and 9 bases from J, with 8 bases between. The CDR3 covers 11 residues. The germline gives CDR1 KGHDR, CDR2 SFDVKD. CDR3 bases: TGTGCCACCAGTTTCTCCGTTGAGCAGTTCTTC. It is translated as CATSFSVEQFF.

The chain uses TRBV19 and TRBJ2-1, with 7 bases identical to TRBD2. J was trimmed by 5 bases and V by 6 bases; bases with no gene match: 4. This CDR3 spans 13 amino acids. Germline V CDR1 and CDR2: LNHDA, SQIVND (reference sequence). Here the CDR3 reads CASRVSGDNEQFF. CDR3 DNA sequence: TGTGCCAGTAGAGTCAGCGGGGACAATGAGCAGTTCTTC.

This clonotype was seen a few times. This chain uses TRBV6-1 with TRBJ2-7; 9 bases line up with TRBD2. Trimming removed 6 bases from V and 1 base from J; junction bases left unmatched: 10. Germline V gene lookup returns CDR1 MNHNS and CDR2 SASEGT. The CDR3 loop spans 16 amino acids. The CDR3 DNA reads TGTGCCAGCAGGGGTGAAAGCGGGAGGACATCCTACGAGCAGTACTTC. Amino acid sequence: CASRGESGRTSYEQYF.

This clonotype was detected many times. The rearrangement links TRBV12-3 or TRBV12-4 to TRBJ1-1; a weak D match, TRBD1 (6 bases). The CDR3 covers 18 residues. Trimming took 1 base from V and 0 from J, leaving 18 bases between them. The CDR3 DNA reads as TGTGCCAGCAGTTTAGACCGGACAGTTGTTTACCTGAACACTGAAGCTTTCTTT. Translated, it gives CASSLDRTVVYLNTEAFF.